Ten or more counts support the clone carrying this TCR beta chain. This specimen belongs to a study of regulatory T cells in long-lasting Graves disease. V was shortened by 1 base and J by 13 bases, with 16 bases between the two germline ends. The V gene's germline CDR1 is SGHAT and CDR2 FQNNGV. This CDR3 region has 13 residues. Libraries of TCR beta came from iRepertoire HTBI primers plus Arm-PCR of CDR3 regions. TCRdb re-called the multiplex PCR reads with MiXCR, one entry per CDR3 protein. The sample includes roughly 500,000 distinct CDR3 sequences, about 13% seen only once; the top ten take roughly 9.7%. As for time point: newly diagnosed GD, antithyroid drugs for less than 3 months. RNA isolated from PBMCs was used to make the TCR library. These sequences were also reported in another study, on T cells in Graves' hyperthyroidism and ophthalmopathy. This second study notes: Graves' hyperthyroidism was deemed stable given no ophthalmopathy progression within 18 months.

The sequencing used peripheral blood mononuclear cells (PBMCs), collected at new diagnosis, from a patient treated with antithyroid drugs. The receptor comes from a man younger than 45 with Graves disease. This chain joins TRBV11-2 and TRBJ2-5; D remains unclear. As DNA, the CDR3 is TGTGCCAGCAGCTTAGGGGTGGGTCGGCCGTGGTACTTC. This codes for CASSLGVGRPWYF.